This TCR beta chain was captured by sequencing in a study of CD8+CD57+ T cells in acquired aplastic anemia. In the study overall: Average DNA yield from sorted CD4+ and CD8+ cells was around 3 ug.

Template material for TCR beta VDJ and CDR3 profiling consisted of genomic DNA. TCRdb recomputed calls from the reads with MiXCR, one row per CDR3 protein. The sample consists of around 200,000 distinct CDR3 sequences, roughly 60% of them appearing once. As to this clonotype: Its antigen is currently unknown.

The CDR3 consists of 17 residues. Trimming took 0 bases from V and 6 from J, leaving 22 bases between them. Germline CDR1 and CDR2: DFQATT and SNEGSKA (reference sequence). Previously, flow cytometry had revealed CD8+CD57+ cell expansion in the patients chosen for sequencing. Every patient presented with severe acquired aplastic anemia. General study findings and limits: Researchers report that twenty-nine CD8+ CDR3 sequences appeared in both patients and controls. No significant difference in CD8+ Simpson's diversity was found between patients and controls.

This sequence joins TRBV20-1 and TRBJ2-3; D is possibly TRBD2 (6 bases). The sequence derives from a human donor with aplastic anemia. Sequenced input: sorted CD4+, CD8+, or CD8+CD57+ T cells (not recorded which) from PBMCs. CDR3 loop: CSARDGWEDSLADTQYF. The CDR3 DNA sequence: TGCAGTGCTAGAGATGGCTGGGAGGACTCCCTGGCCGATACGCAGTATTTT.